This TCR beta chain was obtained from a study of T cell repertoires in cytomegalovirus infection. TCRdb recomputed calls from the reads with MiXCR, one row per CDR3 protein. Of about a million distinct CDR3 sequences in the sample, roughly a third were seen once. Trimming took off 5 bases at V and 2 bases at J, with 9 bases between the two ends. CDR3 length equals 13 residues. The sample holds a few counts of this clonotype. Its antigen is as yet unknown. V usage is TRBV12-3 or TRBV12-4 and J usage is TRBJ1-2; D is ambiguous. The sequence was obtained from a human donor in good health (CMV status not recorded). Some clones in this sample may be carry-over from other donors' samples. The input for sequencing was cultured CD8+ T cells from PBMCs, taken from culture after CMV antigen stimulation. The CDR3 here is CASSRAENYGYTF. The CDR3 nucleotides read TGTGCCAGCAGTCGGGCAGAGAACTATGGCTACACCTTC.